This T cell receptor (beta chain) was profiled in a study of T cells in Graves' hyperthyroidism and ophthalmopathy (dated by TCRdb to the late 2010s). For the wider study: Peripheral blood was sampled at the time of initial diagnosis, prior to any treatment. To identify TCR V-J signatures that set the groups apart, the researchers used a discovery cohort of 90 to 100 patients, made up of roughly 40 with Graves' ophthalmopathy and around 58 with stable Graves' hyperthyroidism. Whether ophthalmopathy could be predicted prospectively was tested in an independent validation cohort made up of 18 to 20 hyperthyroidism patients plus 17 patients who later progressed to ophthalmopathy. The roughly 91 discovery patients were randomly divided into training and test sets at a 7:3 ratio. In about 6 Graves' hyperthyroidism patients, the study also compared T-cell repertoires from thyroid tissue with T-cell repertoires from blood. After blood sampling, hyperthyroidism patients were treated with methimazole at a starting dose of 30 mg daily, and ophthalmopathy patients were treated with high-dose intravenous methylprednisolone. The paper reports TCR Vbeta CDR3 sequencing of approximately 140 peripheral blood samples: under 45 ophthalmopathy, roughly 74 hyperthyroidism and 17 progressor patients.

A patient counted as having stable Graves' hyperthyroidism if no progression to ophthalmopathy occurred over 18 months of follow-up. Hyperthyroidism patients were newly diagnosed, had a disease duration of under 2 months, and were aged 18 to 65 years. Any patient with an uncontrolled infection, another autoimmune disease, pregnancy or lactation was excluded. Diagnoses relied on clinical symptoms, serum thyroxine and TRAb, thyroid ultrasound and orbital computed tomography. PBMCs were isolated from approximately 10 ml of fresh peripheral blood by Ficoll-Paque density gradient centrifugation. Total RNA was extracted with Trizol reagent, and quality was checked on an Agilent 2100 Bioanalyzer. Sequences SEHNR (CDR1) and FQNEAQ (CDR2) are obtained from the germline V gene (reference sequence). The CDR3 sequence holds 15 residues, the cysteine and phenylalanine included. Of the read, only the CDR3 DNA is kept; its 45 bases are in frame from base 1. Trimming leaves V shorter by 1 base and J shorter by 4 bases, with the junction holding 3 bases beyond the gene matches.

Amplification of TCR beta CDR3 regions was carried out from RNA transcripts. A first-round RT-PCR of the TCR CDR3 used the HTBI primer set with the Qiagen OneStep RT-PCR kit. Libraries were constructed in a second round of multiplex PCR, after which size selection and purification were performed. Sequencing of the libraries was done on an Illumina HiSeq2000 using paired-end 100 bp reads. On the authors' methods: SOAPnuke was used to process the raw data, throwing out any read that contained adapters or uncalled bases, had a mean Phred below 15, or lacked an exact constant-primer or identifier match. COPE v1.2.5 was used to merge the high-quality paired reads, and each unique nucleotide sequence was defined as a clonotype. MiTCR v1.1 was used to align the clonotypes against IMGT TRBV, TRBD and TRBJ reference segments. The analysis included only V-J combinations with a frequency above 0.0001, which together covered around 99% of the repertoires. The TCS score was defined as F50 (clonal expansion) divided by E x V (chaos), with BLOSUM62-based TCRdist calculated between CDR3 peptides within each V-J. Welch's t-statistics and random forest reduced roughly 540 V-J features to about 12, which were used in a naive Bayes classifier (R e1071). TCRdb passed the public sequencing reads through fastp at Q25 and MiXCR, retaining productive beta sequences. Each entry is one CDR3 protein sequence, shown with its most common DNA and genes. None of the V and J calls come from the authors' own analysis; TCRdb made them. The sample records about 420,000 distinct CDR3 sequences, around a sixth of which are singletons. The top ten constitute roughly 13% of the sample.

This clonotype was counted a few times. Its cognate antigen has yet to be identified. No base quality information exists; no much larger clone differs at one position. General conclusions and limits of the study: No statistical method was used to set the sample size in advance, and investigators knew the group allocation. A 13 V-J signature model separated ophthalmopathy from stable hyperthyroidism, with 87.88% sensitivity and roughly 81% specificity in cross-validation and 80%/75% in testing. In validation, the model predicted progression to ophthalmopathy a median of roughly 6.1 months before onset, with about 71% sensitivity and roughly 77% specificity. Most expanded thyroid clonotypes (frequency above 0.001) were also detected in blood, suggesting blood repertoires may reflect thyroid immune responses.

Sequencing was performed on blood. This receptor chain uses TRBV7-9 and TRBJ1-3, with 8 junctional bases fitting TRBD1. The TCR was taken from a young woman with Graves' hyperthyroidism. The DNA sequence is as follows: TGTGCCAGCAGCTTAGATCGACAGGGGGGAAACACCATATATTTT. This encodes CASSLDRQGGNTIYF.